In its sample, the clone carrying this T cell receptor (beta chain) was seen a few times. What it binds is unknown. This CDR3 has 16 amino acids. J lost 4 bases, V lost 2 bases, and 8 bases had no gene match. Germline CDR1 reads ENHRY; CDR2 reads SYGVKD. TCRdb reanalysed the reads using MiXCR and keeps one entry per CDR3 protein. Of some 590,000 distinct CDR3 sequences in the sample, 40% were seen once. The source of the sample is a study of T cell repertoires in cytomegalovirus infection. The rearrangement links TRBV10-3 to TRBJ2-5; 9 bases are shared with TRBD2. This sequence originates from a human donor in good health (CMV status not recorded). Some clones in this sample may be carry-over from other donors' samples. The material sequenced was cultured PBMCs, taken from culture after CMV antigen stimulation. The CDR3 reads CAISEPLAGVPETQYF. In DNA form, the CDR3 reads TGTGCCATCAGTGAGCCGTTAGCGGGAGTCCCAGAGACCCAGTACTTC.